The TCR beta chain described here comes from a study of beta chain features in type 1 diabetes. Overall study findings and caveats: Sequencing of cDNA might inflate the share of cells that strongly express TCR. The naive, central memory and Treg TCRB repertoires of patients appeared to be more similar to one another than those of healthy donors. Type 1 diabetes patients had fewer VDJ junction insertions and more deletions.

A heparinised blood draw that averaged around 0.12 L was obtained once from each donor. A remark on this clone: Its matching antigen is unknown.

The germline CDR1 and CDR2 sequences are SGHRS and YFSETQ. The CDR3 is made up of 15 amino acids. The V segment lost 0 bases and the J segment 2 bases; nucleotides outside the gene matches: 5. Expressed TCRB transcripts were sequenced after all isolated RNA was converted to cDNA. Sequencing was performed with immunoSEQ multiplex PCR; in TCRdb, only in-frame clones are kept and a portion is missing. In the table there are hundreds of thousands of clones, roughly 15% of which are singletons. The clonotype comes from a man younger than 30 in good health. The V gene is TRBV5-1, the J gene TRBJ2-7, with TRBD2 matching 7 bases. The sequenced sample was naive CD4+ T cells from blood. CDR3 sequence: CASSLVAGRAYEQYF. In DNA, the CDR3 is TGCGCCAGCAGCTTGGTGGCGGGGAGGGCCTACGAGCAGTACTTC.